This is a list of T cell receptor beta chains from one sample in a study of shared clonotypes between healthy human individuals. Sequenced by immunoSEQ multiplex PCR; TCRdb stores in-frame clones only, minus some. The table includes more than 2,000,000 clones, around 94% detected once. Sequenced sample: naive CD4+ T cells sorted from blood. The receptors shown here come from a man in his late teens or twenties in good health. The CDR3 runs from the conserved cysteine through the conserved F or W. A D gene is named only where the DNA matches it firmly. The size field is filled for only some rows; it gives once, few, many or a size class.

j_call clone_size v_call d_call cdr3_nt cdr3_aa
TRBJ1-5 - TRBV7-8 TRBD1 TGTGCCAGCAGCTTTGGGACAGATTATAATCAGCCCCAGCATTTT CASSFGTDYNQPQHF
TRBJ2-2 - TRBV13 - TGTGCCAGCAGCTTAAGGGTAGCCACGGAGCTGTTTTTT CASSLRVATELFF
TRBJ1-1 - TRBV7-2 - TGTGCCAGCAGCTTAAAGGTGAACACTGAAGCTTTCTTT CASSLKVNTEAFF
TRBJ1-3 - TRBV21-1 - TGTGCCAGCCGGCCGGCCCAGGTCTTCTCTGGAAACACCATATATTTT CASRPAQVFSGNTIYF
TRBJ1-4 - TRBV27 TRBD1 TGTGCCAGCAGCCTAACACAGGGGAATAGGGAAAAACTGTTTTTT CASSLTQGNREKLFF
TRBJ2-5 - TRBV6-1 TRBD2 TGTGCCAGCAGTGGTACGGGACTAGCGGGGGGGCTAAGCCAAGAGACCCAGTACTTC CASSGTGLAGGLSQETQYF
TRBJ1-5 once TRBV6-4 TRBD1 TGTGCCAGCCTGGGGCAGGGGGGAGATCAGCCCCAGCATTTT CASLGQGGDQPQHF
TRBJ1-3 - TRBV5-6 - TGTGCCAGCAGAAATGGAGGGGGCTCTGGAAACACCATATATTTT CASRNGGGSGNTIYF
TRBJ2-7 - TRBV6-6 - TGTGCCAGCAGTTACTCGGGTGACTACGAGCAGTACTTC CASSYSGDYEQYF
TRBJ1-6 - TRBV28 TRBD1 TGTGCCAGCAGTGCCAGACAGGGGGCTGTTAATCAATATAATTCACCCCTCCACTTT CASSARQGAVNQYNSPLHF
TRBJ1-5 - TRBV6-6 TRBD1 TGTGCCAGCAATCGGGACAGGGGCAATCAGCCCCAGCATTTT CASNRDRGNQPQHF
TRBJ1-1 - TRBV19 - TGTGCCAGTAGTCTCAGGGAAAACACTGAAGCTTTCTTT CASSLRENTEAFF
TRBJ2-7 - TRBV12-1 - - CASSFAPARTQNYEQYF
TRBJ1-5 - TRBV6-6 TRBD1 TGTGCCAGCAGTTCTACAGGGGCCGCGGGTAAAGGAGCCCAGCATTTT CASSSTGAAGKGAQHF
TRBJ1-6 - TRBV7-2 TRBD1 TGTGCCAGCAGCTCTGGACAGGGGCAATATTCACCCCTCCACTTT CASSSGQGQYSPLHF
TRBJ2-4 - TRBV7-2 - TGTGCCAGCAGCCCCGAGGAGCTCAGAAACATTCAGTACTTC CASSPEELRNIQYF
TRBJ1-2 once TRBV27 - TGTGCCAGCAGTTTAGGAGGGTCTAACTATGGCTACACCTTC CASSLGGSNYGYTF
TRBJ2-1 - TRBV7-3 - TGTGCCAGCAGCTCAAAAACAGGGTACGAGCAGTTCTTC CASSSKTGYEQFF
TRBJ1-2 - TRBV12-5 TRBD1 TGTGCTAGTGGTTTGGCTGACAGGGCCTTCTATGGCTACACCTTC CASGLADRAFYGYTF
TRBJ2-5 - TRBV19 - TGTGCCAGTAGTATGTCGGGGGGCGGGCGAGAGACCCAGTACTTC CASSMSGGGRETQYF
TRBJ2-2 - TRBV30 - TGTGCCTGGTCCTACGGAGGGTCCTTCACCGGGGAGCTGTTTTTT CAWSYGGSFTGELFF
TRBJ2-5 - TRBV15 TRBD2 TGTGCCACCAGCAGATCCTTAGCGGGGGGGACGGAGACCCAGTACTTC CATSRSLAGGTETQYF
TRBJ2-4 - TRBV7-9 - TGTGCCAGCAGCCCGCTGGACATTCAGTACTTC CASSPLDIQYF
TRBJ2-1 - TRBV11-2 TRBD2 TGTGCCAGCAGCTCTAACGTGGGGGGGGACAATGAGCAGTTCTTC CASSSNVGGDNEQFF
TRBJ1-3 - TRBV7-9 - TGTGCCAGCAGCTCATACGGTGCGGGGGCTGGAAACACCATATATTTT CASSSYGAGAGNTIYF
TRBJ2-6 - TRBV28 - TGTGCCAGCAGTTTTCCCGCTAGCTCTGGGGCCAACGTCCTGACTTTC CASSFPASSGANVLTF
TRBJ2-2 - TRBV11-3 TRBD1 TGTGCCAGCAGCTCAGAAAGCCGGACAGGGACGAACACCGGGGAGCTGTTTTTT CASSSESRTGTNTGELFF
TRBJ2-1 - TRBV9 TRBD2 TGTGCCAGCTCTCGGGAGGCGGGTGAGCAGTTCTTC CASSREAGEQFF
TRBJ2-7 - TRBV28 - TGTGCCAGCAGTTTAACCGGGACGGACCCCTACGAGCAGTACTTC CASSLTGTDPYEQYF
TRBJ2-1 - TRBV2 TRBD1 TGTGCCAGCCTCCGGGACAGATACAATGAGCAGTTCTTC CASLRDRYNEQFF
TRBJ2-2 - TRBV28 TRBD1 TGTGCCAGCAGCCCGGGACAGGGTTCGATGTTTTTT CASSPGQGSMFF
TRBJ1-2 - TRBV11-2 TRBD1 TGTGCCAGCAGCCCTGAGACAGGGAGGGAGTATGGCTACACCTTC CASSPETGREYGYTF
TRBJ1-5 once TRBV2 - TGTGCCAGCCGGGGGCCTGGACAAAACAATCAGCCCCAGCATTTT CASRGPGQNNQPQHF
TRBJ2-2 - TRBV19 TRBD1 TGTGCCAGTAGTAGAAGTCCGGGACAGGGGTTGGCCGGGGAGCTGTTTTTT CASSRSPGQGLAGELFF
TRBJ2-4 - TRBV28 TRBD2 TGTGCCAGCAGTTCTGGGTGGCAGGGTGGGGGGGACATTCAGTACTTC CASSSGWQGGGDIQYF
TRBJ2-3 - TRBV5-6 - TGTGCCAGCAGCAACACAGATACGCAGTATTTT CASSNTDTQYF
TRBJ2-1 - TRBV5-1 TRBD2 TGCGCCAGCAGCTTGACTAGCGGGTCGTACAATGAGCAGTTCTTC CASSLTSGSYNEQFF
TRBJ2-6 - TRBV5-1 - TGCGCCAGCAGCTTGGTGGGGCCTTTTCTGGCGGCCGGGGCCAACGTCCTGACTTTC CASSLVGPFLAAGANVLTF
TRBJ2-1 - TRBV28 - TGTGCCAGCAGGGCCAACAATGAGCAGTTCTTC CASRANNEQFF
TRBJ1-3 - TRBV7-9 - TGTGCCAGCAGCCAATCAGGGTCTGGAAACACCATATATTTT CASSQSGSGNTIYF
TRBJ2-5 - TRBV10-3 TRBD1 TGTGCCATCAGTGAGAGGGCAGGGGGCTCGGAGACCCAGTACTTC CAISERAGGSETQYF
TRBJ1-1 - TRBV19 - TGTGCCAGTAGTACCCGTGGCAGAGCCGAAGCTTTCTTT CASSTRGRAEAFF
TRBJ2-7 - TRBV5-3 - TGTGCCAGAAGCTTGATAGACAGGCTCCGGGACTTC CARSLIDRLRDF
TRBJ2-7 - TRBV19 TRBD2 TGTGCCAGTAGTCCTCTAGCGGGGGGCTCCTACGAGCAGTACTTC CASSPLAGGSYEQYF
TRBJ2-2 once TRBV5-1 - TGCGCCAGCACTCCCTTGACGGGGTCCGGGGAGCTGTTTTTT CASTPLTGSGELFF
TRBJ1-3 once TRBV7-2 - TGTGCCAGCAGCCCATCACCTGGAAACACCATATATTTT CASSPSPGNTIYF
TRBJ1-6 - TRBV18 TRBD1 TGTGCCAGCTCAAGGGACAGAGAATCACCCCTCCACTTT CASSRDRESPLHF
TRBJ1-6 once TRBV25-1 - TGTGCCAGCAGTGAATATGATTCACCCCTCCACTTT CASSEYDSPLHF
TRBJ2-7 - TRBV4-3 - TGCGCCAGCAGCCAGGATAGGACCTACGAGCAGTACTTC CASSQDRTYEQYF
TRBJ1-2 - TRBV30 - TGTGCCTGGAGTGTGGGGCAGGGATACTATGGCTACACCTTC CAWSVGQGYYGYTF
TRBJ2-3 - TRBV7-8 TRBD2 TGTGCCAGCAGCTTAGAGGGGCGGGGGATCACAGATACGCAGTATTTT CASSLEGRGITDTQYF
TRBJ1-2 - TRBV30 - TGTGCCTGGGGACGGGACCACCGGGATGGCTACACCTTC CAWGRDHRDGYTF
TRBJ2-5 - TRBV7-7 TRBD2 TGTGCTAGCAGCTCGACGGGGGGGGTTCAAGAGACCCAGTACTTC CASSSTGGVQETQYF
TRBJ1-1 - TRBV19 - TGTGCCAGTAGTGCCGGCGGGGGGAACACTGAAGCTTTCTTT CASSAGGGNTEAFF
TRBJ2-7 - TRBV28 TRBD1 TGTGCCAGCAGTTTATCGCGGACAGGGGGTTACGAGCAGTACTTC CASSLSRTGGYEQYF
TRBJ1-3 - TRBV5-1 TRBD1 TGCGCCAGCAGCACCGGGACAGGGGCCACTGGAAACACCATATATTTT CASSTGTGATGNTIYF